This paragraph reports one T cell receptor (delta chain). Its specific antigen is unknown. Base quality data are lacking; no much larger clone is found one base away. Receptor libraries were prepared by PCR. Sequencing was carried out with an Illumina MiSeq. The public reads were reprocessed by TCRdb using CATT, and rows of matching DNA were later combined. Present in this sample are roughly 3,100 delta-chain clones, approximately 63% of which were seen just once. 55% to 60% of the sample goes to the ten largest clones. This record comes from a study of delta chain sequences of gamma delta T cells (dated by TCRdb to 2015 to 2018). The germline V end is reduced by 0 bases and the J end by 11 bases; junction bases left unmatched: 12. Reading the germline V gene gives CDR1 GEAIGNYY and CDR2 EKD. Including the terminal cysteine and phenylalanine, the CDR3 comprises 16 residues. Left in the record is the CDR3 DNA by itself, 48 bases read in frame from the first base.

The source of this sequence is a human donor with breast cancer. Sequencing was performed on a tumor sample. In this chain, TRDV2 is recombined with TRDJ1; TRDD3 aligns with 12 central bases. The DNA is as follows: TGTGCCTGTGACACCGTAGGGGCTCTGGGGGATACGGGGCTCATCTTT. It is translated as CACDTVGALGDTGLIF.